This T cell receptor beta chain came from a study of cytomegalovirus exposure and HLA in healthy donors. Broader study findings: Several V segments, TRBV6-2 and TRBV6-3 among them, could not be told apart and were dropped. The study carried out a later analysis of TCR beta sequences. It associated 15,000 to 20,000 of them with specific HLA alleles at a false discovery rate of 0.05.

Researchers ran the PCR with 60 Vbeta and 13 Jbeta primers. Assay: immunoSEQ multiplex PCR; the TCRdb copy retains only in-frame clones and omits some. This table holds roughly 170,000 clones, roughly four fifths found once. J lost 0 bases, V lost 5 bases, and 13 bases had no gene match. The CDR3 has 19 amino acids. Germline-derived CDR1 and CDR2 are SEHNR and FQNEAQ (reference sequence). Remarks on this clone: Its target is unknown.

At collection, donors were nominally healthy, but unrecorded immune exposures were probable. The sequenced sample was PBMCs. This sequence joins TRBV7-9 and TRBJ2-6, with TRBD1 identical over 7 bases. The source of this sequence is a man in his forties or fifties in good health and CMV-seronegative. Here the CDR3 reads CASSPSRQGDLSGANVLTF. CDR3 DNA: TGTGCCAGCAGCCCCTCCAGACAGGGCGACCTCTCTGGGGCCAACGTCCTGACTTTC.